This TCR beta chain derives from a study of blood T cells in healthy people across ages. The V end lost 1 base, the J end lost 7 bases, and 10 bases lay between the germline ends. This CDR3 spans 12 amino acids. The V gene's germline CDR1 is SQVTM and CDR2 ANQGSEA. This clonotype turned up a few times. Sample donors were healthy Caucasian individuals that came from Russia, aged roughly 6 to 95. Sample-barcoded 5' priming and a J-beta primer mix drove a second PCR of roughly 6 to 12 cycles. Sequencing recovered at least 2.5 million CDR3-containing paired-end reads from each sample. Via MiXCR, TCRdb re-called the 5' RACE reads, giving one row per CDR3 protein. The repertoire consists of roughly 1.9 million distinct CDR3 sequences, with 35% to 50% occurring once and the leading ten covering under 25%.

The TCR originated in a human donor in good health. V usage is TRBV29-1 and J usage is TRBJ1-2; unclear D gene. Sequencing input: blood. CDR3 sequence (DNA): TGCAGCGTTGAAGTAGGGAAAGGTGGCTACACCTTC. It is translated as CSVEVGKGGYTF.